This is a list of T cell receptor beta chains from one sample in a study of blood T cell repertoires in COVID-19. Clones were read by immunoSEQ multiplex PCR, and TCRdb kept only the in-frame ones, dropping some. The repertoire holds about 350,000 clones, with approximately 86% as singletons. Specimen: peripheral blood. The receptors originated from an older woman with COVID-19, enrolled during active disease. The CDR3 runs from the conserved cysteine through the conserved F or W. Fields, in order: clone size, V gene, D gene, CDR3 length, J gene, CDR3 protein, CDR3 DNA. The D gene is left open where the match is weak. For some rows the clone size is stated as once, few or many, or as a class when expanded; others skip it.

.	TRBV12-3/TRBV12-4	.	12	TRBJ2-7	CASSPRSDEQYF	TGTGCCAGCAGTCCCCGGAGCGACGAGCAGTACTTC
.	TRBV5-6	.	13	TRBJ1-4	CASSLDRSEKLFF	TGTGCCAGCAGCTTGGATAGGAGTGAAAAACTGTTTTTT
.	TRBV5-1	.	14	TRBJ2-4	CASSLVAEKNIQYF	TGCGCCAGCAGCTTGGTAGCGGAAAAAAACATTCAGTACTTC
.	TRBV10-3	.	14	TRBJ1-5	CAISEIAGVQPQHF	TGTGCCATCAGTGAGATAGCAGGGGTTCAGCCCCAGCATTTT
.	TRBV3-1/TRBV3-2	TRBD2	16	TRBJ2-2	CASHLAGGSNTGELFF	TGTGCCAGCCATCTAGCGGGGGGCTCGAACACCGGGGAGCTGTTTTTT
.	TRBV12-5	TRBD2	15	TRBJ2-2	CASGLTSGFTGELFF	TGTGCTAGTGGTTTAACTAGCGGGTTCACCGGGGAGCTGTTTTTT
.	TRBV2	TRBD2	16	TRBJ2-5	CASSEDGGTSRETQYF	TGTGCCAGCAGTGAAGATGGTGGGACTAGCCGGGAGACCCAGTACTTC
.	TRBV7-2	.	14	TRBJ1-1	CASSLLRMNTEAFF	TGTGCCAGCAGCTTACTCAGAATGAACACTGAAGCTTTCTTT
.	TRBV11-3	.	14	TRBJ2-7	CASSLFELPYEQYF	TGTGCCAGCAGCTTATTCGAACTCCCCTACGAGCAGTACTTC
.	TRBV27	.	15	TRBJ1-2	CASSPIPSTVYGYTF	TGTGCCAGCAGCCCGATACCTTCGACAGTCTATGGCTACACCTTC
few	TRBV27	TRBD2	17	TRBJ2-1	CASSPRTSGDSYNEQFF	TGTGCCAGCAGTCCCCGGACTAGCGGGGACTCTTACAATGAGCAGTTCTTC
.	TRBV6-2/TRBV6-3	.	13	TRBJ1-1	CASSTTGYTEAFF	TGTGCCAGCAGCACCACAGGGTACACTGAAGCTTTCTTT
few	TRBV30	.	11	TRBJ2-1	CAWSATNEQFF	TGTGCCTGGAGCGCTACTAACGAGCAGTTCTTC
.	TRBV6-5	.	15	TRBJ1-3	CATRTGDSSGNTIYF	TGTGCCACCCGGACGGGCGACAGTTCTGGAAACACCATATATTTT
.	TRBV7-4	TRBD1	15	TRBJ1-5	CASSFPTGGDQPQHF	TGTGCCAGCAGCTTCCCGACAGGGGGCGACCAGCCCCAGCATTTT
.	TRBV4-3	TRBD1	13	TRBJ1-1	CASSLTGGTEAFF	TGCGCCAGCAGCCTCACAGGGGGAACTGAAGCTTTCTTT
.	TRBV3-1/TRBV3-2	.	17	TRBJ1-1	CASSKAGRLGFGTEAFF	TGTGCCAGCAGCAAAGCCGGCAGACTCGGTTTTGGCACTGAAGCTTTCTTT
.	TRBV6-5	.	16	TRBJ1-3	CASSYSTGLSGNTIYF	TGTGCCAGCAGTTATTCGACAGGCCTCTCTGGAAACACCATATATTTT
.	TRBV6-6	TRBD1	15	TRBJ1-5	CASSLTGRSNQPQHF	TGTGCCAGCAGTCTGACAGGGCGTAGCAATCAGCCCCAGCATTTT
.	TRBV6-1	.	16	TRBJ2-7	CASSEGRGGTSYEQYF	TGTGCCAGCAGTGAAGGGAGAGGGGGTACTTCCTACGAGCAGTACTTC
.	TRBV27	.	14	TRBJ2-1	CASSPTAGYNEQFF	TGTGCCAGCAGTCCGACGGCGGGGTACAATGAGCAGTTCTTC
.	TRBV5-1	.	14	TRBJ1-2	CASSFDKGSYGYTF	TGCGCCAGCAGCTTCGACAAAGGGAGCTATGGCTACACCTTC
.	TRBV19	.	15	TRBJ1-5	CASIENRGEGQPQHF	TGTGCCAGTATCGAGAACCGGGGGGAAGGTCAGCCCCAGCATTTT
once	TRBV13	.	17	TRBJ1-4	CASSFQGWRATNEKLFF	TGTGCCAGCAGCTTCCAGGGGTGGAGAGCAACTAATGAAAAACTGTTTTTT
.	TRBV5-6	.	15	TRBJ1-3	CASSGGSGYRNTIYF	TGTGCCAGCAGCGGGGGGTCGGGGTATCGAAACACCATATATTTT
.	TRBV11-3	.	16	TRBJ2-2	CASSPLEGFDTGELFF	TGTGCCAGCAGCCCATTGGAGGGTTTCGACACCGGGGAGCTGTTTTTT
.	TRBV9	TRBD2	16	TRBJ2-2	CASSPRTSLRGGELFF	TGTGCCAGCAGCCCCCGGACTAGCCTCCGGGGCGGGGAGCTGTTTTTT
.	TRBV24-1	TRBD2	20	TRBJ2-3	CATSDRRGGPSFSSTDTQYF	TGTGCCACCAGTGATCGACGGGGGGGGCCATCCTTCTCTAGCACAGATACGCAGTATTTT
.	TRBV5-1	.	12	TRBJ1-1	CASSLVSTEAFF	TGCGCCAGCAGCTTGGTTAGCACTGAAGCTTTCTTT
.	TRBV19	.	14	TRBJ1-5	CASSILGLNQPQHF	TGTGCCAGTAGTATTTTGGGGCTCAATCAGCCCCAGCATTTT
once	TRBV6-2/TRBV6-3	.	11	TRBJ2-5	CASSYAETQYF	TGTGCCAGCAGTTACGCGGAGACCCAGTACTTC
.	TRBV7-6	.	17	TRBJ1-2	CASSLNNLAGANYGYTF	TGTGCCAGCAGCTTAAACAATTTGGCAGGGGCTAACTATGGCTACACCTTC
.	TRBV9	TRBD2	15	TRBJ2-1	CASSVDAGGLWEQFF	TGTGCCAGCAGCGTAGATGCGGGGGGGCTTTGGGAGCAGTTCTTC
.	TRBV7-9	.	17	TRBJ1-2	CASSPQREASIGYGYTF	TGTGCCAGCAGCCCTCAACGGGAGGCTTCTATCGGCTATGGCTACACCTTC
.	TRBV2	TRBD1	13	TRBJ1-2	CASRGQEEGGYTF	TGTGCCAGCAGGGGACAGGAGGAGGGTGGCTACACCTTC
.	TRBV2	TRBD1	15	TRBJ1-6	CASTDRGPYNSPLHF	TGTGCCAGCACCGACAGGGGGCCCTATAATTCACCCCTCCACTTT
.	TRBV9	.	12	TRBJ1-1	CASSALGAEAFF	TGTGCCAGCAGCGCTTTGGGCGCTGAAGCTTTCTTT
.	TRBV2	TRBD2	18	TRBJ2-7	CASSDKGLAGGSSYEQYF	TGTGCCAGCAGTGATAAGGGACTAGCGGGGGGGAGCTCCTACGAGCAGTACTTC
.	TRBV7-9	.	17	TRBJ1-1	CASSLLMGGVGNTEAFF	TGTGCCAGCAGCCTCTTAATGGGGGGAGTAGGGAACACTGAAGCTTTCTTT
.	TRBV30	TRBD1	14	TRBJ1-4	CAWSPTGLDEKLFF	TGTGCCTGGAGTCCGACAGGGTTGGATGAAAAACTGTTTTTT
.	TRBV30	.	12	TRBJ1-1	CAWTQGHPKAFF	TGTGCCTGGACCCAGGGCCACCCGAAAGCTTTCTTT
.	TRBV3-1/TRBV3-2	.	13	TRBJ1-5	CASSQASGVPQHF	TGTGCCAGCAGCCAAGCCTCAGGGGTCCCCCAGCATTTT
few	TRBV9	TRBD2	14	TRBJ2-1	CASSVGQRGGEQFF	TGTGCCAGCAGCGTAGGTCAGCGGGGGGGTGAGCAGTTCTTC
.	TRBV27	TRBD1	13	TRBJ2-7	CASSLAGGNEQYF	TGTGCCAGCAGTTTAGCAGGGGGCAACGAGCAGTACTTC
.	TRBV7-2	.	13	TRBJ1-1	CASSFDRSTEAFF	TGTGCCAGCAGCTTCGACCGGAGCACTGAAGCTTTCTTT
.	TRBV19	.	12	TRBJ1-5	CASSSRGQPQHF	TGTGCCAGTAGTAGTAGGGGCCAGCCCCAGCATTTT
.	TRBV19	.	15	TRBJ1-5	CASSKTGLSNQPQHF	TGTGCCAGTAGCAAAACAGGGTTAAGCAATCAGCCCCAGCATTTT
.	TRBV4-1	.	13	TRBJ2-7	CASSQVLDSWQYF	TGCGCCAGCAGCCAAGTGCTGGACTCTTGGCAGTACTTC
.	TRBV11-2	.	12	TRBJ2-3	CASSLSVDTQYF	TGTGCCAGCAGCTTATCGGTTGATACGCAGTATTTT
once	TRBV14	TRBD1	17	TRBJ2-7	CASSPVNFRGKAYEQYF	TGTGCCAGCAGCCCCGTTAATTTCAGGGGGAAGGCCTACGAGCAGTACTTC
.	TRBV9	TRBD2	16	TRBJ2-3	CASSPSGLAGEDTQYF	TGTGCCAGCAGCCCCTCGGGACTAGCGGGAGAAGATACGCAGTATTTT
.	TRBV6-5	.	13	TRBJ1-5	CAAANAISQPQHF	TGTGCCGCTGCAAATGCGATATCCCAGCCCCAGCATTTT
.	TRBV4-2	.	13	TRBJ2-2	CASSHTGAGELFF	TGTGCCAGCAGCCACACTGGTGCCGGGGAGCTGTTTTTT
.	TRBV6-5	.	15	TRBJ1-4	CASSYTGTSTEKLFF	TGTGCCAGCAGTTACACCGGGACAAGTACAGAAAAACTGTTTTTT
.	TRBV29-1	TRBD1	14	TRBJ1-4	CSVDPGQGREKLFF	TGCAGCGTTGACCCGGGACAGGGAAGGGAAAAACTGTTTTTT
few	TRBV27	TRBD2	15	TRBJ2-2	CASSRTSGNTGELFF	TGTGCCAGCAGTCGGACTAGCGGGAACACCGGGGAGCTGTTTTTT
.	TRBV10-2	.	15	TRBJ1-1	CASARTVYLNTEAFF	TGCGCCAGCGCGCGGACAGTTTACCTGAACACTGAAGCTTTCTTT
.	TRBV5-1	.	16	TRBJ2-1	CASSLVGGHRLDEQFF	TGCGCCAGCAGCTTGGTGGGGGGGCATCGATTAGATGAGCAGTTCTTC
few	TRBV11-2	TRBD1	15	TRBJ2-2	CASRYRDRATGELFF	TGTGCCAGCAGATACCGGGACAGGGCTACCGGGGAGCTGTTTTTT
.	TRBV5-4	.	16	TRBJ2-3	CASSSLRGQEADTQYF	TGTGCCAGCAGCTCTCTACGGGGACAAGAGGCAGATACGCAGTATTTT